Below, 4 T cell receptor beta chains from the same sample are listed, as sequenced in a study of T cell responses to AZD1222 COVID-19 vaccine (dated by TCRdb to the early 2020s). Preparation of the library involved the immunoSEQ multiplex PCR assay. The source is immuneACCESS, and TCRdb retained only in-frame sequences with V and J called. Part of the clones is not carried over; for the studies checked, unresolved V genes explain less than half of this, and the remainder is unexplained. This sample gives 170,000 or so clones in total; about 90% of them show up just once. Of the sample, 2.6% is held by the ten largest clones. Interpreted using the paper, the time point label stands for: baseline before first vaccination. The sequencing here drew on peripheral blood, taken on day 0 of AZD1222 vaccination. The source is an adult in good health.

CDR3 region: CASSLELVTSGDYEQYF. The CDR3, as DNA: TGTGCCAGCAGCTTAGAGTTGGTGACTAGCGGAGACTACGAGCAGTACTTC. The rearrangement joins TRBV7-2 to TRBJ2-7, with 9 bases that match TRBD2. This CDR3 has 17 residues. The J segment lost 3 bases and the V segment lost 1 base, leaving 10 bases of the junction unmatched. The V gene's germline CDR1 is SGHTA and CDR2 FQGNSA.

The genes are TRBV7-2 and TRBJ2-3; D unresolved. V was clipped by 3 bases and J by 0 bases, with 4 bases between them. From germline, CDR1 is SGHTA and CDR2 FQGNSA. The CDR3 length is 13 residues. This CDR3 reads CASSFHSTDTQYF. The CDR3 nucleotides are TGTGCCAGCAGCTTCCACAGCACAGATACGCAGTATTTT.

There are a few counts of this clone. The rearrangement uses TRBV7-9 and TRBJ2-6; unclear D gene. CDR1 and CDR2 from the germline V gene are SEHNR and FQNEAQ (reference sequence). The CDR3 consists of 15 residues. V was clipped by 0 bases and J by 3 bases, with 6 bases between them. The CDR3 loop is CASSLAIDGANVLTF. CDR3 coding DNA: TGTGCCAGCAGCTTAGCGATAGATGGGGCCAACGTCCTGACTTTC.

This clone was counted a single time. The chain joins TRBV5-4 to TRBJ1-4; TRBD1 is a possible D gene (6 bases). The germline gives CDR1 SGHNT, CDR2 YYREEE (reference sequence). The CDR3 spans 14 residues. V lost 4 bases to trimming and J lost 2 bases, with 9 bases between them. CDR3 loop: CASSAGGTNEKLFF. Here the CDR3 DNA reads TGTGCCAGCAGCGCGGGGGGCACTAATGAAAAACTGTTTTTT.